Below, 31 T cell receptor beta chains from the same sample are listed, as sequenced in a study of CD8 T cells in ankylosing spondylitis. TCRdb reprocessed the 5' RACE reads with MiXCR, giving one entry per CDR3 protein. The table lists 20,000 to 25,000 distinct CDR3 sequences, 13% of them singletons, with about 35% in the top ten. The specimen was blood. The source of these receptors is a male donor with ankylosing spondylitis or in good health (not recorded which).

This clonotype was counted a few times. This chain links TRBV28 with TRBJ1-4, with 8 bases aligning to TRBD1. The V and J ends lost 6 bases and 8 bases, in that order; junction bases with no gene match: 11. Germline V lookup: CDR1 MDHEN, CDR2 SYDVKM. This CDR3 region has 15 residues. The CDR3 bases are TGTGCCAGCAGCCTGCCGGGGACAGGTGAAGAAAAACTGTTTTTT. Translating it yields CASSLPGTGEEKLFF.

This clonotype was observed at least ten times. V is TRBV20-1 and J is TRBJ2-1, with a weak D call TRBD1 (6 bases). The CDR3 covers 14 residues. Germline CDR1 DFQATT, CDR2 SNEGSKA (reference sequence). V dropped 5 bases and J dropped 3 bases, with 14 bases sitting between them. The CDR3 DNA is TGCAGTGCTCAACAGGGTCAGCTCTACAATGAGCAGTTCTTC. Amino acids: CSAQQGQLYNEQFF.

The CDR3, as DNA: TGCGCCAGCAGCCAAGATACGATGTCTAGCACAGATACGCAGTATTTT. This sequence encodes CASSQDTMSSTDTQYF. The J gene is TRBJ2-3, the V gene TRBV4-3; the D is unclear. The CDR3 has 16 residues. Germline CDR1 and CDR2: LGHNA and YSLEER. Trimming stripped 0 bases from V and 0 bases from J, with 10 bases between.

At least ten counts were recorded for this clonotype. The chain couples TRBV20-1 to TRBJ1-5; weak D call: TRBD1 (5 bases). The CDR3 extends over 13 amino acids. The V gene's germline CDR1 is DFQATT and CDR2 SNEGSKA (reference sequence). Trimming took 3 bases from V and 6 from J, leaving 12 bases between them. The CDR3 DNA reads TGCAGTGCTAGTGTGGGGCTAAGTCAGCCCCAGCATTTT. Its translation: CSASVGLSQPQHF.

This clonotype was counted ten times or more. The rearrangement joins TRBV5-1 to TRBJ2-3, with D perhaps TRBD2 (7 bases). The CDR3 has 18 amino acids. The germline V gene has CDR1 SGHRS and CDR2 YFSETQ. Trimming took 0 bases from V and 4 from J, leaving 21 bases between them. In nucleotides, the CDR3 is TGCGCCAGCAGCTTGGCCGTCGGAGGGGGGGCGGTCTCAGATACGCAGTATTTT. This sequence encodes CASSLAVGGGAVSDTQYF.

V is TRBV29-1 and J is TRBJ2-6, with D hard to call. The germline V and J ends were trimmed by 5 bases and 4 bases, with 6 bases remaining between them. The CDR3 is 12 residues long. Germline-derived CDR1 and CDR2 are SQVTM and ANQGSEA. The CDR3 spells CSVHAGANVLTF. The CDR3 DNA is TGCAGCGTTCATGCAGGGGCCAACGTCCTGACTTTC.

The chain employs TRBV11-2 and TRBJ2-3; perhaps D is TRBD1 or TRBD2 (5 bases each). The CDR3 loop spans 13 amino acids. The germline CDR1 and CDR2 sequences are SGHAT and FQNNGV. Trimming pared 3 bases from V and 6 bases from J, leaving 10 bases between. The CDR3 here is CASSFGGEDTQYF. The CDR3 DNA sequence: TGTGCCAGCAGCTTTGGGGGAGAGGATACGCAGTATTTT.

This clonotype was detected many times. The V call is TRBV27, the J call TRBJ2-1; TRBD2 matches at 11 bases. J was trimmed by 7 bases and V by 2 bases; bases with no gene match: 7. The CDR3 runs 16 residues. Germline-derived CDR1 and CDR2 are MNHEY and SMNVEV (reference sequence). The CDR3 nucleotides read TGTGCCAGCAGTTTAGATGCTAGCGGGAGGAGGAATGAGCAGTTCTTC. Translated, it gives CASSLDASGRRNEQFF.

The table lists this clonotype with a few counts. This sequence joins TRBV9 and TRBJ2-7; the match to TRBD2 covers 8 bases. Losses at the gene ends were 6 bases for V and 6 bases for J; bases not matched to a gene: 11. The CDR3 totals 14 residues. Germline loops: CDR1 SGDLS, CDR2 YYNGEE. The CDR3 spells CASTHSGAVGEQYF. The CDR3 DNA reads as TGTGCCAGCACCCATAGCGGGGCCGTGGGCGAGCAGTACTTC.

The CDR3 region is CASRVSNQPQHF. In nucleotides, the CDR3 is TGTGCCAGCAGGGTGAGCAATCAGCCCCAGCATTTT. The rearrangement uses TRBV6-2 or TRBV6-3 and TRBJ1-5; D uncertain. This CDR3 region has 12 residues. V was pared by 6 bases and J by 1 base, with 4 bases between. CDR1 and CDR2 from the germline V gene are MNHEY and SVGEGT.

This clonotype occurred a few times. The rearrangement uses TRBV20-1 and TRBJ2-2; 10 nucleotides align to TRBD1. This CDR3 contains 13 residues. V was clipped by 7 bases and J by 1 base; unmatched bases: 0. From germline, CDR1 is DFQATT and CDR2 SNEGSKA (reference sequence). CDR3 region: CSGDRGNTGELFF. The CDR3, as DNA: TGCAGTGGGGACAGGGGGAACACCGGGGAGCTGTTTTTT.

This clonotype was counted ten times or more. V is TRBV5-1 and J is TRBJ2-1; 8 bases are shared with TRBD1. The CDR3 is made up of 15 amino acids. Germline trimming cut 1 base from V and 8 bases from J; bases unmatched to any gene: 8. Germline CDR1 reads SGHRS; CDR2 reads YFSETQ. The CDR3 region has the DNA TGCGCCAGCAGCTTGTTACCAGGGGGCGCCTATGAGCAGTTCTTC. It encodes CASSLLPGGAYEQFF.

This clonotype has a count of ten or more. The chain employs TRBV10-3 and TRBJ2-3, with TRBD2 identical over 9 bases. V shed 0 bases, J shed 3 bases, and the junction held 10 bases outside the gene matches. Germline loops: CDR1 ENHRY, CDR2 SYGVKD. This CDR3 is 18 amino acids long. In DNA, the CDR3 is TGTGCCATCAGTGAGTCTGGGTTGCGGGGGGGCCGAACAGATACGCAGTATTTT. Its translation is CAISESGLRGGRTDTQYF.

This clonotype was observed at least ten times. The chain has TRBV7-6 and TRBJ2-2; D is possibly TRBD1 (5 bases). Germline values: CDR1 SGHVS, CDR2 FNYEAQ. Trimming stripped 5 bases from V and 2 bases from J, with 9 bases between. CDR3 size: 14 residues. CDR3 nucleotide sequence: TGTGCCAGCAGCCGACAGAGAAACACCGGGGAGCTGTTTTTT. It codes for CASSRQRNTGELFF.

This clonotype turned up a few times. The CDR3 here is CSCGSATDTQYF. CDR3 in DNA: TGCAGCTGTGGGAGTGCAACAGATACGCAGTATTTT. The chain links TRBV29-1 to TRBJ2-3, with D perhaps matching TRBD2 (5 bases). The germline gives CDR1 SQVTM, CDR2 ANQGSEA. The CDR3 runs to 12 residues. Trimming took off 8 bases at V and 3 bases at J, with 12 bases between the two ends.

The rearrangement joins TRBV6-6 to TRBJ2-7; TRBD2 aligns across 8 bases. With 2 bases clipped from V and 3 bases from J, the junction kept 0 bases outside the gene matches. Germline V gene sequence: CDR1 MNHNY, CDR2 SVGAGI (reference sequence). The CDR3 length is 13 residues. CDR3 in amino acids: CASSYRGGYEQYV. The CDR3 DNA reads TGTGCCAGCAGTTACCGGGGGGGCTACGAGCAGTACGTC.

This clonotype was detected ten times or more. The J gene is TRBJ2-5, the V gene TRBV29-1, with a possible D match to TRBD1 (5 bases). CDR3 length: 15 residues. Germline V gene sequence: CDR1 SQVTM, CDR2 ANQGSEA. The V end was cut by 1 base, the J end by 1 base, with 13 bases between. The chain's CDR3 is CSVEVRQGFQETQYF. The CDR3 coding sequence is TGCAGCGTTGAAGTGCGGCAGGGCTTCCAAGAGACCCAGTACTTC.

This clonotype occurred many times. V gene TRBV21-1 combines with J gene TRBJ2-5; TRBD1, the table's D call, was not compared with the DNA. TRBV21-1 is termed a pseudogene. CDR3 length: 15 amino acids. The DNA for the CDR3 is TGTGCCAGCAGCAAATACAGGGGAAGGAAGGAGACCCAGTACTTC. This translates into CASSKYRGRKETQYF.

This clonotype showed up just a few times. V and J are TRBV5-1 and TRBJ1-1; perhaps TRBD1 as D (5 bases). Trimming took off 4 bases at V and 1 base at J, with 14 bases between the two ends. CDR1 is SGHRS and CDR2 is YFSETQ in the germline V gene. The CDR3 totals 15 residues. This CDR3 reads CASSLLDTENTEAFF. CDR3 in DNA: TGCGCCAGCAGCCTGCTGGACACCGAGAACACTGAAGCTTTCTTT.

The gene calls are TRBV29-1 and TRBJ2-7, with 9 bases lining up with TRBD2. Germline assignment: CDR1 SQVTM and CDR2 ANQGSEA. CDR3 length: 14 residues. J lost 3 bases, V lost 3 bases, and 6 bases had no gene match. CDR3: CSVEPLAGLYEQYF. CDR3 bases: TGCAGCGTTGAGCCGCTAGCGGGACTCTACGAGCAGTACTTC.

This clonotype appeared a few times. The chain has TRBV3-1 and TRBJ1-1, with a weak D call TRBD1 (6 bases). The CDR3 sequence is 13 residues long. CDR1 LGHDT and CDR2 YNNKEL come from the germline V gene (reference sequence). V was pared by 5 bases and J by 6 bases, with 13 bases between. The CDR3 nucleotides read TGTGCCAGCAGCTACAGGGCCGACTCTGAAGCTTTCTTT. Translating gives CASSYRADSEAFF.

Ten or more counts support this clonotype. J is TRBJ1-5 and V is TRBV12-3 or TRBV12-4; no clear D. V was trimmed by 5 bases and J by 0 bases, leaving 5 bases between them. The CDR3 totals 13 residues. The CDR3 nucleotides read TGTGCCAGCAGTATCGCTAGCAATCAGCCCCAGCATTTT. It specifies CASSIASNQPQHF.

DNA for the CDR3: TGTGCCAGCAGTCGGACAGGGTTAGAGGAGACCCAGTACTTC. Residues: CASSRTGLEETQYF. The chain uses TRBV12-3 or TRBV12-4 and TRBJ2-5, with 8 bases that match TRBD1. The CDR3 has 14 amino acids. V lost 5 bases to trimming and J lost 5 bases; unmatched junction nucleotides: 7.

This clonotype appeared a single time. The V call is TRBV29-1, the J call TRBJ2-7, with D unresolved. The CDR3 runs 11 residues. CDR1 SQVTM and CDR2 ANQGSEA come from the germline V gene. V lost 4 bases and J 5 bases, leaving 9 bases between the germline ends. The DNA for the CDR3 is TGCAGCGTTGCAAAGGGCAACGAGCAGTACGTC. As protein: CSVAKGNEQYV.

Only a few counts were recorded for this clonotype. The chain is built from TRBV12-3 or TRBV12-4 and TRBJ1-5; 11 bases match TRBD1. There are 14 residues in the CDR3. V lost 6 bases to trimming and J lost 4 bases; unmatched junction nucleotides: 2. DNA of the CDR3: TGTGCCAGCAGGGGGACAGGGGGAAATCAGCCCCAGCATTTT. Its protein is CASRGTGGNQPQHF.

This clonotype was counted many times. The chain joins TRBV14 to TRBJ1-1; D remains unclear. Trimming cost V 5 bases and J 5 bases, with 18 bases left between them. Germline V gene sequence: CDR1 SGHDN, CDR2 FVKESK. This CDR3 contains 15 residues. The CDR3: CASSSGASPRTEAFF. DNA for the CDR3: TGTGCCAGCAGCAGTGGAGCCAGCCCGAGGACTGAAGCTTTCTTT.

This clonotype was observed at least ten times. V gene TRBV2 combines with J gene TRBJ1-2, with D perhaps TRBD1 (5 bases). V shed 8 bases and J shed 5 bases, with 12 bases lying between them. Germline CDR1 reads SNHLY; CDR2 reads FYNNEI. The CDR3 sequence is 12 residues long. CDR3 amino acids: CASYGAPYGYTF. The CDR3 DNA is TGTGCCAGCTATGGGGCACCTTATGGCTACACCTTC.

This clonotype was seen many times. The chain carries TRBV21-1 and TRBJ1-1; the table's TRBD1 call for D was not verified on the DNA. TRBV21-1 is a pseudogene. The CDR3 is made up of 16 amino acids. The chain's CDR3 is CASSTPKGTTNTEAFF. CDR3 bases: TGTGCCAGCAGCACCCCAAAGGGGACCACTAACACTGAAGCTTTCTTT.

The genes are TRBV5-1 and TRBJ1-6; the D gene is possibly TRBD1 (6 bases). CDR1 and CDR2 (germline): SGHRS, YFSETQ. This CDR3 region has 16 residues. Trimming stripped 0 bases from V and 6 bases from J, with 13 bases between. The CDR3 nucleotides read TGCGCCAGCAGCTTGGCTGGTGGACAGCCTAATTCACCCCTCCACTTT. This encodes CASSLAGGQPNSPLHF.

CDR3 loop: CASTPDRDSYNEQFF. The CDR3 nucleotides are TGTGCCAGCACCCCAGACAGGGACTCCTACAATGAGCAGTTCTTC. The chain uses TRBV27 and TRBJ2-1; 7 bases are shared with TRBD1. Trimming at V came to 7 bases and at J to 0 bases, leaving 6 bases not matched to a gene. Per germline, CDR1 MNHEY and CDR2 SMNVEV (reference sequence). CDR3 length equals 15 residues.

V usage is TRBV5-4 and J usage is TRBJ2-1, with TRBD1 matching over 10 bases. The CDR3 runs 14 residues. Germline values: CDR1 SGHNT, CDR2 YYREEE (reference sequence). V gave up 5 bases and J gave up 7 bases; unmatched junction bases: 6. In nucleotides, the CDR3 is TGTGCCAGCAGTTGGACAGGGGGAGAGAATGAGCAGTTCTTC. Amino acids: CASSWTGGENEQFF.